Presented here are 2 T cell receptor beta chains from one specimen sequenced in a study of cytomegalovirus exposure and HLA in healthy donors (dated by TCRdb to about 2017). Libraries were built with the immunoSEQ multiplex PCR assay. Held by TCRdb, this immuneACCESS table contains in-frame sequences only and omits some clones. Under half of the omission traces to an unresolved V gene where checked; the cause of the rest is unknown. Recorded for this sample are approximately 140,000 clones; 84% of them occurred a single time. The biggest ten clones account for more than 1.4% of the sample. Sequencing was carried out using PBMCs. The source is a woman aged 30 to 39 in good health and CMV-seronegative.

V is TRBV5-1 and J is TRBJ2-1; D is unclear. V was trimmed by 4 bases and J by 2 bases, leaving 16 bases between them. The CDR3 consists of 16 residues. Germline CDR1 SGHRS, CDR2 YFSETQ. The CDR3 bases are TGCGCCAGCAGCCGTGGGCAGCTCTTAACCTACAATGAGCAGTTCTTC. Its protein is CASSRGQLLTYNEQFF.

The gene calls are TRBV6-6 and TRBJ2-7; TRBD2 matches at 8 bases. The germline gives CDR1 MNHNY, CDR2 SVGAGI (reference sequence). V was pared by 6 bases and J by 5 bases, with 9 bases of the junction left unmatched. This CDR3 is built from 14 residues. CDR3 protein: CASSRRGGPNEQYF. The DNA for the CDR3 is TGTGCCAGCAGCCGCCGGGGGGGGCCCAACGAGCAGTACTTC.